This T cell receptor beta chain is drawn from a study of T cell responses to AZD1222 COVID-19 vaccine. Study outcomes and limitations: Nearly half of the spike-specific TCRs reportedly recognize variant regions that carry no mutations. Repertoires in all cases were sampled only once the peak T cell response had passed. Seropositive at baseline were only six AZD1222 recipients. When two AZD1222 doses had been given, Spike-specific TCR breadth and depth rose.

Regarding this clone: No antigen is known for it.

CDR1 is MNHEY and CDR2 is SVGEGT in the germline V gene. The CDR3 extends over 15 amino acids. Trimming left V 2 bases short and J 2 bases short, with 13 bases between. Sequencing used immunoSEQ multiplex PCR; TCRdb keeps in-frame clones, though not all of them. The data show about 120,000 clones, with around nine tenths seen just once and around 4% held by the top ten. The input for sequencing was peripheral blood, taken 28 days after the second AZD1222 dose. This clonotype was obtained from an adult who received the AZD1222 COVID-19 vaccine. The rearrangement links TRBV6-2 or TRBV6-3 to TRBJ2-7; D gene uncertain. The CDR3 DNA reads TGTGCCAGCAGTTACCCCCCGGATAGGACCTACGAGCAGTACTTC. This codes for CASSYPPDRTYEQYF.